These 23 T cell receptor beta chains share one sample of origin, sequenced in a study of cytomegalovirus exposure and HLA in healthy donors. Primers for the PCR totalled 60 Vbeta and 13 Jbeta. Profiled with immunoSEQ multiplex PCR; TCRdb holds only in-frame clones, not every one. The sample carries tens of thousands of clones, about 70% recorded once. The material sequenced was PBMCs. The receptors come from a male donor in good health and CMV-seropositive.

This clone showed up just a few times. The genes are TRBV9 and TRBJ2-1; no definite D call. V was shortened by 2 bases and J by 6 bases, with 24 bases between the two germline ends. Germline-derived CDR1 and CDR2 are SGDLS and YYNGEE. The CDR3 extends over 18 amino acids. The CDR3 sequence is CASSVLSASLSRSNEQFF. CDR3 DNA sequence: TGTGCCAGCAGCGTGCTTAGTGCCTCACTTTCGAGGAGCAATGAGCAGTTCTTC.

This clone has a single count. The chain has TRBV19 and TRBJ1-1; weak D call: TRBD1 (6 bases). V dropped 3 bases and J dropped 3 bases, with 14 bases sitting between them. There are 15 residues in the CDR3. CDR1 and CDR2 (germline): LNHDA, SQIVND (reference sequence). CDR3 sequence: CASSIKTGAYTEAFF. The CDR3 region has the DNA TGTGCCAGTAGTATTAAGACAGGCGCCTACACTGAAGCTTTCTTT.

The chain links TRBV6-5 to TRBJ2-7, with D unclear. Per germline, CDR1 MNHEY and CDR2 SVGAGI. The V end was cut by 6 bases, the J end by 2 bases, with 17 bases between. CDR3 length equals 15 residues. The CDR3 here is CASSSPSMRAYEQYF. CDR3 in DNA: TGTGCCAGCAGCTCCCCCTCTATGAGAGCCTACGAGCAGTACTTC.

V gene TRBV6-1 combines with J gene TRBJ1-5; D not certain. Germline V gives CDR1 MNHNS, CDR2 SASEGT. V was shortened by 5 bases and J by 0 bases, with 8 bases between the two germline ends. This CDR3 spans 14 amino acids. The CDR3 reads CASSIQDSNQPQHF. CDR3 DNA sequence: TGTGCCAGCAGTATTCAGGATAGCAATCAGCCCCAGCATTTT.

The chain has TRBV6-5 and TRBJ2-7, with 9 bases aligning to TRBD1. CDR1 and CDR2 from the germline V gene are MNHEY and SVGAGI. With 6 bases clipped from V and 7 bases from J, the junction kept 13 bases outside the gene matches. The CDR3 length is 15 residues. Here the CDR3 DNA reads TGTGCCAGCAGAAAGACCGGACAGGGGATTAGTGAGCAGTACTTC. The encoded protein is CASRKTGQGISEQYF.

The CDR3 DNA reads as TGTGCCAGCAGTGAAGTGACAGGAGCCTACGAGCAGTACTTC. Amino acids: CASSEVTGAYEQYF. The V gene is TRBV6-1, the J gene TRBJ2-7, with TRBD1 as a possible D gene (6 bases). Trimming took 1 base from V and 2 from J, leaving 9 bases between them. The germline CDR1 and CDR2 sequences are MNHNS and SASEGT. CDR3 length: 14 residues.

This clone occurred once. V usage is TRBV18 and J usage is TRBJ2-5, with D maybe TRBD2 (6 bases). The CDR3 length is 15 residues. V was trimmed by 3 bases and J by 4 bases, leaving 15 bases between them. Germline-derived CDR1 and CDR2 are KGHSH and LQKENI. Here the CDR3 reads CASSPRWEASETQYF. The CDR3 nucleotides are TGTGCCAGCTCACCGCGATGGGAGGCGTCAGAGACCCAGTACTTC. Supplemented by reference TRBV18 and TRBJ2-5, the full variable domain reads NAGVMQNPRHLVRRRGQEARLRCSPMKGHSHVYWYRQLPEEGLKFMVYLQKENIIDESGMPKERFSAEFPKEGPSILRIQQVVRGDSAAYFCASSPRWEASETQYFGPGTRLLVL.

This clone has just a few counts. The V and J genes are TRBV11-2 and TRBJ1-1; 7 nucleotides agree with TRBD1. After removal of 7 bases from V and 3 bases from J, the junction contained 11 bases not matched to a gene. Germline CDR1 and CDR2: SGHAT and FQNNGV. The CDR3 spans 15 residues. The CDR3 here is CASISGPGGHTEAFF. The CDR3 region has the DNA TGTGCCAGCATATCAGGCCCAGGGGGGCACACTGAAGCTTTCTTT.

This clone was counted once. The chain has TRBV18 and TRBJ1-3, with a weak D call TRBD1 (5 bases). The V and J ends lost 4 bases and 3 bases respectively, with 22 bases between them. This CDR3 has 18 residues. Germline V CDR1 and CDR2: KGHSH, LQKENI. CDR3 loop: CASSQQVRLGPLGNTIYF. The CDR3 DNA reads TGTGCCAGCTCACAACAGGTCCGACTCGGTCCTCTTGGAAACACCATATATTTT.

The chain carries TRBV7-6 and TRBJ2-5; 9 bases agree with TRBD2. Unmatched junction bases numbered 6, after V lost 5 bases and J lost 2 bases. In germline, CDR1 is SGHVS, CDR2 FNYEAQ. This CDR3 region has 15 residues. The CDR3 nucleotides read TGTGCCAGCAGCCCCGGCGCGGGAGGGCAAGAGACCCAGTACTTC. Translation: CASSPGAGGQETQYF. Using reference TRBV7-6 and TRBJ2-5 for the parts outside the CDR3, the full variable domain is GAGVSQSPRYKVTKRGQDVALRCDPISGHVSLYWYRQALGQGPEFLTYFNYEAQQDKSGLPNDRFSAERPEGSISTLTIQRTEQRDSAMYRCASSPGAGGQETQYFGPGTRLLVL.

The rearrangement links TRBV30 to TRBJ1-2; possibly TRBD1 for D (6 bases). Trimming cost V 4 bases and J 4 bases, with 16 bases left between them. The CDR3 covers 14 residues. The germline V gene encodes CDR1 GTSNPN and CDR2 SVGIG (reference sequence). The DNA for the CDR3 is TGTGCCTGGAACCCGGACAGCGTCCTCTATGGCTACACCTTC. This sequence encodes CAWNPDSVLYGYTF.

The genes are TRBV18 and TRBJ2-1; D perhaps matches TRBD2 (6 bases). Germline V gene sequence: CDR1 KGHSH, CDR2 LQKENI. V lost 1 base, J lost 1 base, and 11 bases lay in between. CDR3 length equals 16 residues. The CDR3 DNA reads TGTGCCAGCTCACCACGGCTTGGGACTTCCTACAATGAGCAGTTCTTC. This encodes CASSPRLGTSYNEQFF.

The chain is built from TRBV25-1 and TRBJ2-1; 10 positions agree with TRBD1. CDR3 length: 15 amino acids. Germline V gene data show CDR1 as MGHDK and CDR2 as SYGVNS. Trimming at V came to 4 bases and at J to 7 bases, leaving 7 bases not matched to a gene. This chain's CDR3 is CASSALGQGRNEQFF. The CDR3, as DNA: TGTGCCAGCAGTGCCCTGGGACAGGGGAGGAATGAGCAGTTCTTC.

The chain links TRBV7-9 to TRBJ1-1; a possible D gene is TRBD1 (5 bases). V gave up 5 bases and J gave up 3 bases, with 10 bases separating them. Per germline, CDR1 SEHNR and CDR2 FQNEAQ (reference sequence). The CDR3 has 13 amino acids. CDR3 protein: CASSMPGYTEAFF. The DNA of the CDR3 is TGTGCCAGCAGCATGCCAGGGTACACTGAAGCTTTCTTT.

This chain joins TRBV5-1 and TRBJ2-7; 9 bases fit TRBD1. J was trimmed by 3 bases and V by 7 bases; bases with no gene match: 8. The CDR3 runs 14 residues. Germline CDR1 SGHRS, CDR2 YFSETQ. This CDR3 is CASAGQGSSYEQYF. In nucleotides, the CDR3 is TGCGCCAGCGCGGGACAGGGATCGAGCTACGAGCAGTACTTC.

This chain joins TRBV4-3 and TRBJ2-2; 10 bases match TRBD1. With 8 bases clipped from V and 4 bases from J, the junction kept 7 bases outside the gene matches. CDR3 length: 15 amino acids. Germline lookup yields CDR1 LGHNA and CDR2 YSLEER. This CDR3 reads CASGETGGATGELFF. The CDR3 DNA is TGCGCCAGCGGGGAGACAGGGGGCGCCACCGGGGAGCTGTTTTTT.

The rearrangement uses TRBV4-1 and TRBJ2-7, with 7 positions matching TRBD1. This CDR3 region has 15 residues. Germline V gene sequence: CDR1 MGHRA, CDR2 YSYEKL. The V and J ends lost 4 bases and 0 bases, in that order; junction bases with no gene match: 6. CDR3 coding DNA: TGCGCCAGCAGCCGAACGACAGGGCGCTCCTACGAGCAGTACTTC. Translating it yields CASSRTTGRSYEQYF.

The chain is built from TRBV25-1 and TRBJ2-7, with 7 nucleotides matching TRBD2. CDR3 length equals 15 residues. In germline, CDR1 is MGHDK, CDR2 SYGVNS. V lost 5 bases and J lost 4; bases outside the gene matches: 11. The CDR3 region is CASSPRGGAGYEQYF. The CDR3 DNA follows: TGTGCCAGCAGTCCGCGGGGAGGGGCGGGTTACGAGCAGTACTTC.

This rearrangement joins TRBV6-5 to TRBJ2-5; D perhaps matches TRBD2 (5 bases). The V gene lost 0 bases and the J gene lost 5 bases, with 13 bases spanning the gap. This CDR3 region has 15 residues. Germline values: CDR1 MNHEY, CDR2 SVGAGI. CDR3 protein: CASSYSDASRETQYF. CDR3 in DNA: TGTGCCAGCAGTTACTCCGACGCTAGCAGGGAGACCCAGTACTTC.

J is TRBJ1-6 and V is TRBV5-1, with 10 bases identical to TRBD1. The germline CDR1 and CDR2 sequences are SGHRS and YFSETQ. This CDR3 has 19 residues. V shed 4 bases and J 0 bases; nucleotides not matched to a gene: 10. The CDR3 DNA reads TGCGCCAGCAGCGTGAGAGGACAGGGGGTTAGCTCCTATAATTCACCCCTCCACTTT. Protein product: CASSVRGQGVSSYNSPLHF.

This chain uses TRBV10-3 with TRBJ2-5; 9 nucleotides match TRBD2. This CDR3 is built from 14 residues. Germline V lookup: CDR1 ENHRY, CDR2 SYGVKD. Trimming at V came to 8 bases and at J to 11 bases, leaving 15 bases not matched to a gene. CDR3: CAIGRIAGVDEQYF. DNA for the CDR3: TGTGCCATCGGTAGAATAGCGGGAGTGGATGAGCAGTACTTC.

This clone was seen only a few times. The chain's CDR3 is CASRPTGGVYEQYF. The CDR3 nucleotides read TGTGCCAGCAGGCCGACAGGGGGCGTTTACGAGCAGTACTTC. V gene TRBV6-1 combines with J gene TRBJ2-7; 10 nucleotides match TRBD1. Losses at the gene ends were 6 bases for V and 4 bases for J; bases not matched to a gene: 6. This CDR3 comprises 14 residues. The germline V gene encodes CDR1 MNHNS and CDR2 SASEGT.

The chain is built from TRBV30 and TRBJ2-7; TRBD2 aligns across 10 bases. Germline CDR1 reads GTSNPN; CDR2 reads SVGIG (reference sequence). The trim removed 2 bases at V and 5 bases at J, leaving 6 bases unmatched. The CDR3 is 14 residues long. The CDR3 nucleotides read TGTGCCTGGAGTAGACTAGCGGGTAGAAACGAGCAGTACTTC. Translating gives CAWSRLAGRNEQYF.